This entry features one TCR beta chain sequence. Its antigen is currently unknown. The V end lost 5 bases, the J end lost 6 bases, and 13 bases lay between the germline ends. From germline, CDR1 is SGHRS and CDR2 YFSETQ. The CDR3 runs 13 residues. The data were obtained in a study of T cell responses to AZD1222 COVID-19 vaccine. For the study at large: Second-dose groups at about 4 or about 12 weeks were pooled. Overall study findings and caveats: A mostly white British donor set with more females was recruited, and clonal diversity was possibly underestimated.

Profiling relied on immunoSEQ multiplex PCR, and the TCRdb table lists in-frame clones only, not all of them. The data contain around 100,000 clones, around nine tenths of them singletons. The sequence was obtained from an adult in good health. The sample was peripheral blood, taken on day 0 of AZD1222 vaccination. The rearrangement joins TRBV5-1 to TRBJ2-3; perhaps TRBD1 as D (5 bases). The CDR3: CASRGHWADTQYF. The CDR3 DNA follows: TGCGCCAGCAGAGGACATTGGGCTGATACGCAGTATTTT. The complete variable domain, with remaining parts taken from reference TRBV5-1 and TRBJ2-3, reads KAGVTQTPRYLIKTRGQQVTLSCSPISGHRSVSWYQQTPGQGLQFLFEYFSETQRNKGNFPGRFSGRQFSNSRSEMNVSTLELGDSALYLCASRGHWADTQYFGPGTRLTVL.